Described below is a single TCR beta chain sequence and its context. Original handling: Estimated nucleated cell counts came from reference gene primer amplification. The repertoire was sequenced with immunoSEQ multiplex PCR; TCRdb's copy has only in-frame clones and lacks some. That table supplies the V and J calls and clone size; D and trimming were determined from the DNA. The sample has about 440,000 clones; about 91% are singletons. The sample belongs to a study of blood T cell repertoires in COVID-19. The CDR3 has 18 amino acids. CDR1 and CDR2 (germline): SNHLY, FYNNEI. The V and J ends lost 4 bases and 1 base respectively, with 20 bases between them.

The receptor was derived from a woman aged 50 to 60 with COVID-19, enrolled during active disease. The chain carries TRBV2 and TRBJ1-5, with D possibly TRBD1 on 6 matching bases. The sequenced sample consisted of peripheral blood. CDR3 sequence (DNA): TGTGCCAGCAGTGTAAGAGAAAACAGGGAATACAGCAATCAGCCCCAGCATTTT. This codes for CASSVRENREYSNQPQHF.